A selection of T cell receptor beta chains follows, all from one sample in a study of coeliac disease. Clones were sequenced by immunoSEQ multiplex PCR, and TCRdb holds only the in-frame ones, with some missing. The sample consists of around 3,900 clones, around three fifths of them appearing once. Sequencing was performed on lymphocytes from the gut lamina propria. These receptors originate from a young woman without celiac disease. Both conserved end residues are part of each CDR3. The listing skips clone size in some rows; elsewhere it reads once, few, many or a size class.

J	V	size	CDR3
TRBJ2-5	TRBV18	-	CASSPGQGRQETQYF
TRBJ1-4	TRBV7-3	-	CASSFRLLWEKLFF
TRBJ1-1	TRBV29-1	-	CSFRGPTEAFF
TRBJ2-5	TRBV19	-	CASSSVIDVVGEQYF
TRBJ2-2	TRBV23-1	-	CASSRRVSGELFF
TRBJ2-1	TRBV14	-	CASSQDDYVSRQFF
TRBJ1-2	TRBV5-6	-	CASSLTGSWSYTF
TRBJ2-1	TRBV10-3	-	CAISGLAGGWNEQFF
TRBJ1-6	TRBV19	-	CASRVSSYNPPLHF
TRBJ1-2	TRBV6-5	-	CASSAAGNYGYTF
TRBJ1-1	TRBV19	-	CASSSSGYATEAFF
TRBJ2-1	TRBV27	-	CAIALGGPYNEQFF
TRBJ2-4	TRBV28	-	CASRTTGGEPKNIQYF
TRBJ2-5	TRBV5-1	-	CASSLAETGGLETQYF
TRBJ2-3	TRBV29-1	-	CSARGADRTDTQYF
TRBJ2-6	TRBV28	-	CATFGGPGANVLTF
TRBJ1-1	TRBV18	once	CASSLVAPGALNTEAFF
TRBJ1-6	TRBV4-2	-	CASSRKFGQGRDSPLHF
TRBJ1-2	TRBV2	-	CASSVPGGGQGTNYGYTF
TRBJ1-2	TRBV7-8	-	CASSLILQGGGYTF
TRBJ2-1	TRBV6-1	few	CASSSLAGALNEQFF
TRBJ2-7	TRBV7-2	-	CASSLRGLENEQYF
TRBJ1-3	TRBV29-1	-	CSARIGGSGNTIYF
TRBJ2-7	TRBV28	-	CASTVTSGGSFEQYF
TRBJ1-4	TRBV5-1	-	CASSLGQGAVKKLFF
TRBJ1-2	TRBV7-8	few	CASSPDPGQGAYGYTF